Each of the 8 T cell receptor beta chains below was sequenced from the same sample in a study of Ad26.COV2.S vaccination and SARS-CoV-2 variants. Described treatment: over 15 received Ad26.COV2.S at low or high dose, single or two shots; 5 received placebo; per-sample allocation not given. The samples date from day 63 after the first vaccine or placebo injection. The repertoire was sequenced with immunoSEQ multiplex PCR; TCRdb's copy has only in-frame clones and lacks some. The repertoire includes around 350,000 clones, around 84% of them detected once, and roughly 3.5% sits in the top ten. The material sequenced was peripheral blood, taken in a trial of Ad26.COV2.S vaccine versus placebo. Receptors were obtained from a person aged 18-65 years who received the Ad26.COV2.S COVID-19 vaccine or a placebo.

The V call is TRBV5-1, the J call TRBJ2-3; no clear D. The CDR3 has 16 residues. V was cut by 0 bases and J by 6 bases, with 17 bases left in between. Germline V gene lookup returns CDR1 SGHRS and CDR2 YFSETQ. The CDR3 protein is CASSLDVAATGDTQYF. In DNA, the CDR3 is TGCGCCAGCAGCTTGGACGTGGCAGCTACCGGGGATACGCAGTATTTT.

This clone was seen only once. The chain links TRBV5-8 to TRBJ1-4, with D perhaps matching TRBD1 (5 bases). CDR1 and CDR2 from the germline V gene are SGHTS and YDEGEE. This CDR3 contains 15 residues. Trimming left V 5 bases short and J 5 bases short, with 16 bases between. CDR3 nucleotides: TGTGCCAGCAGTCACGGCCTGAAGGGGAATGAAAAACTGTTTTTT. This translates into CASSHGLKGNEKLFF.

This rearrangement joins TRBV21-1 to TRBJ2-5; TRBD2 is taken as the D call from the table, unchecked against the DNA. TRBV21-1 is assigned pseudogene status. This CDR3 has 18 residues. As DNA, the CDR3 is TGTGCCAGCAGCAAAAGCCCAAAATTGCGGGAAAAGGGAGAGACCCAGTACTTC. Translated, it gives CASSKSPKLREKGETQYF.

The chain recombines TRBV3-1 (or the pseudogene TRBV3-2) with TRBJ1-5; a weak D match, TRBD1 (6 bases). V was cut by 2 bases and J by 2 bases, with 7 bases left in between. Germline CDR1 is LGHDT and CDR2 is YNNKEL (reference sequence). This CDR3 spans 14 amino acids. CDR3 in amino acids: CASSQNRGNQPQHF. In nucleotides, the CDR3 is TGTGCCAGCAGCCAAAACAGGGGCAATCAGCCCCAGCATTTT.

The chain combines TRBV7-9 with TRBJ1-4; the D gene is possibly TRBD1 (6 bases). Germline V gene lookup returns CDR1 SEHNR and CDR2 FQNEAQ (reference sequence). V dropped 5 bases and J dropped 3 bases, with 13 bases sitting between them. The CDR3 has 15 residues. The CDR3, as DNA: TGTGCCAGCAGCCCACCAGGGGCGGCTAATGAAAAACTGTTTTTT. Amino acids: CASSPPGAANEKLFF.

This clone was detected a few times. This sequence joins TRBV6-2 or TRBV6-3 and TRBJ2-7; 7 bases agree with TRBD2. The V segment lost 6 bases and the J segment 2 bases; nucleotides outside the gene matches: 10. This CDR3 comprises 15 residues. Germline-derived CDR1 and CDR2 are MNHEY and SVGEGT. As DNA, the CDR3 is TGTGCCAGCAGCTCCTTGCGGGGGTCTACCTACGAGCAGTACTTC. Protein sequence: CASSSLRGSTYEQYF.

The rearrangement joins TRBV5-4 to TRBJ2-7; 9 bases map to TRBD1. From germline, CDR1 is SGHNT and CDR2 YYREEE (reference sequence). The junction had 6 bases not matched to a gene; V was cut back by 4 bases and J by 1 base. The CDR3 extends over 15 amino acids. In nucleotides, the CDR3 is TGTGCCAGCAGCACCCGGGACAGGGTATCCTACGAGCAGTACTTC. It encodes CASSTRDRVSYEQYF.

This clone was picked up one time. The chain links TRBV4-1 to TRBJ2-3; the D call may be TRBD1 or TRBD2 (6 bases each). The V and J ends lost 0 bases and 7 bases respectively, with 23 bases between them. CDR1 and CDR2 (germline): MGHRA, YSYEKL. This CDR3 contains 18 residues. CDR3 nucleotides: TGCGCCAGCAGCCAAGACCCTATGAGGGGGGCCAGTACAAATACGCAGTATTTT. The encoded protein is CASSQDPMRGASTNTQYF.